This TCR beta chain derives from a study of T-cell reconstitution after alpha-beta-depleted transplantation in children. General observations from the study: TCRbeta diversity was high at day 60 in some patients (a result of surviving recipient T cells and thymic progenitors). Several hundred rapidly expanded clones from non-depleted graft cells reportedly supplied alpha-beta T cells about two months post-transplant. T-cell numbers and diversity one year post-transplant derived largely from freshly generated T cells.

As it was prepared, the TCRbeta library received unique molecular identifiers. TCRdb re-called the PCR reads through MiXCR, storing one row per CDR3 protein. The top ten hold 4% to 5.5% of the sample, which has a few hundred thousand distinct CDR3 sequences, 20% to 30% seen once. The CDR3 spans 15 residues. Trimming took off 5 bases at V and 0 bases at J, with 11 bases between the two ends. Note on this clonotype: What it binds is not known.

The receptor comes from a female patient aged 2-10 years who had a stem cell transplant for congenital amegakaryocytic thrombocytopenia, so the T cells may come from the graft donor. Sequenced here: PBMCs, mostly from graft donor cells, sampled 360 days after TCRalphabeta/CD19-depleted stem cell transplant. The chain carries TRBV12-3 or TRBV12-4 and TRBJ1-5; D unclear. CDR3 protein: CASSAPDNSNQPQHF. The CDR3 DNA follows: TGTGCCAGCAGTGCACCTGACAATAGCAATCAGCCCCAGCATTTT.